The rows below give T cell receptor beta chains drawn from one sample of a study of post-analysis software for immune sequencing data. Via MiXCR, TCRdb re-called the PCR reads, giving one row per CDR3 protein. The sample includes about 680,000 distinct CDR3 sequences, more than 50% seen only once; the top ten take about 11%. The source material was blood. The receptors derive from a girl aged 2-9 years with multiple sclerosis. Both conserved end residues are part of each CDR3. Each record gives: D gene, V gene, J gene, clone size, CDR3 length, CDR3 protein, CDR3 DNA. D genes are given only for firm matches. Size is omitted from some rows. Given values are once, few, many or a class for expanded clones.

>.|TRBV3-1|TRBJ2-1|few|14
CASSQDPVVNEQFF
TGTGCCAGCAGCCAAGATCCGGTCGTAAATGAGCAGTTCTTC
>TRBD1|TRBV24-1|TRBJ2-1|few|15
CATRSTGTGYNEQFF
TGTGCCACCAGATCGACAGGGACGGGGTACAATGAGCAGTTCTTC
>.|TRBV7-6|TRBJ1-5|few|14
CASSLYRSNQPQHF
TGTGCCAGCAGCTTATACCGTAGCAATCAGCCCCAGCATTTT
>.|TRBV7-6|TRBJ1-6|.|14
CASSLHGDNSPLHF
TGTGCCAGCAGCTTGCATGGAGATAATTCACCCCTCCACTTT
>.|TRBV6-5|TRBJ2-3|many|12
CASSYGTDTQYF
TGTGCCAGCAGTTACGGCACAGATACGCAGTATTTT
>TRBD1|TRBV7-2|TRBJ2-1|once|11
CASSSRDRWFF
TGTGCCAGCAGCTCCCGGGACAGGTGGTTCTTC
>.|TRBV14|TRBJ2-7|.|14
CASSFPLTPTEQYF
TGTGCCAGCAGCTTTCCTCTGACTCCTACTGAGCAGTACTTC
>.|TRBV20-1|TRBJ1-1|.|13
CSAREHPNTEAFF
TGCAGTGCTAGAGAACACCCGAACACTGAAGCTTTCTTT
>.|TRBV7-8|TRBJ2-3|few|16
CASSAEGIGGPDTQYF
TGTGCCAGCAGCGCCGAGGGGATCGGGGGCCCAGATACGCAGTATTTT
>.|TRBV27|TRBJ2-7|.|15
CASSRALRFGYEQYF
TGTGCCAGCAGTCGGGCGTTGCGGTTTGGCTACGAGCAGTACTTC
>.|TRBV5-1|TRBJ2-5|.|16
CASSLGVASLEETQYF
TGCGCCAGCAGCTTAGGAGTAGCCTCCCTCGAAGAGACCCAGTACTTC
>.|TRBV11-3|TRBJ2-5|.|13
CASSRGPSETQYF
TGTGCCAGCAGCCGAGGCCCGAGCGAGACCCAGTACTTC
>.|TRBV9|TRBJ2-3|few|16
CASSVADTGFTDTQYF
TGTGCCAGCAGCGTAGCGGACACAGGGTTCACAGATACGCAGTATTTT
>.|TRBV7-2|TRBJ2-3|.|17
CASRSRGTAGGTDTQYF
TGTGCCAGCAGATCCCGTGGTACCGCGGGTGGCACAGATACGCAGTATTTT